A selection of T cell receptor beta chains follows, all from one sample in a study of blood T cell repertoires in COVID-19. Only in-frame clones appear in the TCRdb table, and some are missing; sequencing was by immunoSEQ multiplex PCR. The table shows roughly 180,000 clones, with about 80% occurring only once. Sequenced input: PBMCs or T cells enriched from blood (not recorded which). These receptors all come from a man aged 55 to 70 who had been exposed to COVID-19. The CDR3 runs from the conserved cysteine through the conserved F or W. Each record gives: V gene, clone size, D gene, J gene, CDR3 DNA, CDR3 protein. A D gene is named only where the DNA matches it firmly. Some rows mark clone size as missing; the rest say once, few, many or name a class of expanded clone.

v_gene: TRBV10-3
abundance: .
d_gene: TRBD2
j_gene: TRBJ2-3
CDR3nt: TGTGCCACCGGGGCGGGAGGGCTCGATACGCAGTATTTT
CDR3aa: CATGAGGLDTQYF

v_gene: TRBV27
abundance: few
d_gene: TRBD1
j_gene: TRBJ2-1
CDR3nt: TGTGCCAGCAGTTTATTAAAGGATCCCGGGACAGTCCATGATGAGCAGTTCTTC
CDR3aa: CASSLLKDPGTVHDEQFF

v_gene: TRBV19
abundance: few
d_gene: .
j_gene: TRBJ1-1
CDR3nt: TGTGCCAGTAGTATAACAGGTTATATTAACACTGAAGCTTTCTTT
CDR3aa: CASSITGYINTEAFF

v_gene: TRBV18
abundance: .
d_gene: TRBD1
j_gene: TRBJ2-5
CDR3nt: TGTGCCAGCTCACCTTTTACGGGACAGCAAGAGACCCAGTACTTC
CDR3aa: CASSPFTGQQETQYF

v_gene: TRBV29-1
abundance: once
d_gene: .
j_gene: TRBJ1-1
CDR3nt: TGCAGCGTCCCGCGGGGGGGGCCAATGAACACTGAAGCTTTCTTT
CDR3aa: CSVPRGGPMNTEAFF

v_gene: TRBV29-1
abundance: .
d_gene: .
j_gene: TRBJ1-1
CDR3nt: TGCAGCGTTGTTTTGGGCAGGGGGAACACTGAAGCTTTCTTT
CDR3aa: CSVVLGRGNTEAFF

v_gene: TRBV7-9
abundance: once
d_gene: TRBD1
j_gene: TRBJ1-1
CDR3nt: TGTGCCAGCAGCTTAGCCCGGGACAGGGCTTTCTTT
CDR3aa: CASSLARDRAFF

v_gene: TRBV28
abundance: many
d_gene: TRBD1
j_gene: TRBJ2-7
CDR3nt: TGTGCCAGCAGGACGACAGGGGGGGGCTCCTACGAGCAGTACTTC
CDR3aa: CASRTTGGGSYEQYF

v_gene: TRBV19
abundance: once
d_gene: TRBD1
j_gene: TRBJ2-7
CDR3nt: TGTGCCAGTAGTATAGTAGGACAGGCCTCCTACGAGCAGTACTTC
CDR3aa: CASSIVGQASYEQYF

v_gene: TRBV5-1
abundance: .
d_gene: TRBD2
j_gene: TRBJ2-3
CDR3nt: TGCGCCAGCAGCTTTAGCGGGAGTGGAGATACGCAGTATTTT
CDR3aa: CASSFSGSGDTQYF

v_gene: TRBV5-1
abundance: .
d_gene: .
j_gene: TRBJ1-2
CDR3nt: TGCGCCAGCAGCTCCGTTGGATCCAGGGATCCGAACTATGGCTACACCTTC
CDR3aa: CASSSVGSRDPNYGYTF

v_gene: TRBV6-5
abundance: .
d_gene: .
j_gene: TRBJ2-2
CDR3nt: TGTGCCAGCAGTTACAGGCGACTAAACACCGGGGAGCTGTTTTTT
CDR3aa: CASSYRRLNTGELFF

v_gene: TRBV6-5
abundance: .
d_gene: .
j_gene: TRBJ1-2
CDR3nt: TGTGCCAGCCGGAGGGGCTCGGGTGGCTACACCTTC
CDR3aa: CASRRGSGGYTF

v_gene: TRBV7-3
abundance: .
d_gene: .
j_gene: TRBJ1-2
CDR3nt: TGTGCCAGCAGCTTCCGGGTGGCGAACTATGGCTACACCTTC
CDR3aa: CASSFRVANYGYTF

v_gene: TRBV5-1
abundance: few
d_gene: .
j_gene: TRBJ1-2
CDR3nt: TGCGCCAGCAGCCTGGCGGACCGGGAAGACCTGGGCTCCACCTTC
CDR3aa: CASSLADREDLGSTF

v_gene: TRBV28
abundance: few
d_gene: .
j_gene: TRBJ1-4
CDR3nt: TGTGCCAGCAGTTTTTTGCGTGGGGAGGGAGGCGAAAAACTGTTTTTT
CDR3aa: CASSFLRGEGGEKLFF

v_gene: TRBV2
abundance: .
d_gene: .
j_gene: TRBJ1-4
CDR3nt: TGTGCCAGCACAGGGTCGAGAGAAAAACTGTTTTTT
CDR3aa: CASTGSREKLFF

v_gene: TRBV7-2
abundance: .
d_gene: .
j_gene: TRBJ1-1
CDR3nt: TGTGCCAGCAGCTCCCCGTGGAACACTGAAGCTTTCTTT
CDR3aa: CASSSPWNTEAFF

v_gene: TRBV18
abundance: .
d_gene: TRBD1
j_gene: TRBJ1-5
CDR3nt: TGTGCCAGCTCAACCCCCCTGGGACAGACTGGGAGCAATCAGCCCCAGCATTTT
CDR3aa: CASSTPLGQTGSNQPQHF

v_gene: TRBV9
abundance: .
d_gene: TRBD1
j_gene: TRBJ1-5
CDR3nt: TGTGCCAGCAGCGTGGCGGGACAGGGAGGGCAGCCCCAGCATTTT
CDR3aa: CASSVAGQGGQPQHF

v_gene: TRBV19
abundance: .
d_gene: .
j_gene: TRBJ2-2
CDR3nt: TGTGCCAGTAGTATTCTAGCAGCGAACACCGGGGAGCTGTTTTTT
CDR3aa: CASSILAANTGELFF

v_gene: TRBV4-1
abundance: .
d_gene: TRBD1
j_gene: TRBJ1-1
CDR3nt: TGCGCCAGCAGCCAAGTTAAAGGGGCGGACAGGGGCGTCGATGGTGCTTTCTTT
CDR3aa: CASSQVKGADRGVDGAFF

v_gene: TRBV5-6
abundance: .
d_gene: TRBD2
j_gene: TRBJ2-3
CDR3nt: TGTGCCAGCAGCTTGTCGGCTAGCGGCACTAAATCCAATACGCAGTATTTT
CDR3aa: CASSLSASGTKSNTQYF

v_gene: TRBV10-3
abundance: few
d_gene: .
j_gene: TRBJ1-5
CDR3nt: TGTGCCATCAGTGAGGCCGGGAATCAGCCCCAGCATTTT
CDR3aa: CAISEAGNQPQHF